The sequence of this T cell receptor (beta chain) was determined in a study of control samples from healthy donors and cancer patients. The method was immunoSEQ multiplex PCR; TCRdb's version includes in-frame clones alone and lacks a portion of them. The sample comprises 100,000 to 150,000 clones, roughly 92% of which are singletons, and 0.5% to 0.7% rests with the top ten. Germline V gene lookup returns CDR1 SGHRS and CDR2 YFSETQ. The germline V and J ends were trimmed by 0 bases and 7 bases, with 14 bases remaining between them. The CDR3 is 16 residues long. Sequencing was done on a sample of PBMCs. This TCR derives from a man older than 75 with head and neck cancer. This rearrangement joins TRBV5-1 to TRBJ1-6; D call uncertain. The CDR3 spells CASSLEGGIGNSPLHF. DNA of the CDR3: TGCGCCAGCAGCTTGGAGGGCGGGATAGGGAATTCACCCCTCCACTTT.